This passage covers 23 T cell receptor beta chains from one sample sequenced in a study of blood T cell repertoires in COVID-19. The data were produced by immunoSEQ multiplex PCR, yet TCRdb's version contains in-frame clones alone and is incomplete. In the table there are 250,000 to 350,000 clones, 80% to 90% of which are singletons. Sequencing used PBMCs or T cells enriched from blood (not recorded which). The receptors derive from a woman under 30 who had recovered from COVID-19.

V is TRBV4-1 and J is TRBJ1-1, with 7 bases matching TRBD1. There are 14 residues in the CDR3. V was clipped by 4 bases and J by 9 bases; unmatched bases: 11. Germline V gives CDR1 MGHRA, CDR2 YSYEKL. CDR3 nucleotide sequence: TGCGCCAGCAGCCTTTACCGGGAACAGGGGCAAGCTTTCTTT. Amino acids: CASSLYREQGQAFF.

On this clone: The sample has other DNA sequences that encode this CDR3 too. The J gene is TRBJ2-1, the V gene TRBV7-9; 8 bases fit TRBD2. J gave up 2 bases and V 0 bases, and 3 bases lay outside the gene matches. Germline CDR1 reads SEHNR; CDR2 reads FQNEAQ (reference sequence). The CDR3 spans 16 residues. CDR3 region: CASSLALAGTYNEQFF. Here the CDR3 DNA reads TGTGCCAGCAGCTTAGCGCTAGCGGGTACCTACAATGAGCAGTTCTTC.

The chain couples TRBV30 to TRBJ1-2; D is perhaps TRBD1 (5 bases). Germline-derived CDR1 and CDR2 are GTSNPN and SVGIG (reference sequence). Trimming shortened V by 8 bases and J by 0 bases, and 16 bases separated the two germline ends. The CDR3 has 14 residues. CDR3: CAHRRPAPNYGYTF. The CDR3 DNA follows: TGTGCCCACAGGCGGCCAGCCCCTAACTATGGCTACACCTTC. Full variable domain (outside the CDR3, taken from reference TRBV30 and TRBJ1-2): SQTIHQWPATLVQPVGSPLSLECTVEGTSNPNLYWYRQAAGRGLQLLFYSVGIGQISSEVPQNLSASRPQDRQFILSSKKLLLSDSGFYLCAHRRPAPNYGYTFGSGTRLTVV.

This clone appeared a single time. The chain uses TRBV5-1 and TRBJ2-5; 8 positions match TRBD1. J lost 3 bases, V lost 0 bases, and 4 bases had no gene match. Germline assignment: CDR1 SGHRS and CDR2 YFSETQ. The CDR3 contains 15 residues. CDR3 nucleotides: TGCGCCAGCAGCTTGGACGGGACAGGAGAAGAGACCCAGTACTTC. Its protein product is CASSLDGTGEETQYF.

In its sample, this clone was seen once. The J gene is TRBJ1-1, the V gene TRBV7-6; 7 bases are a match to TRBD1. V shed 1 base, J shed 6 bases, and the junction held 8 bases outside the gene matches. The CDR3 runs to 15 residues. Germline CDR1 SGHVS, CDR2 FNYEAQ. The CDR3 DNA sequence: TGTGCCAGCAGCTTAGAAGGGGGCAAGGGCGCTGAAGCTTTCTTT. This codes for CASSLEGGKGAEAFF.

V and J are TRBV19 and TRBJ2-1; 14 nucleotides line up with TRBD2. The CDR3 contains 16 residues. V shed 5 bases and J 6 bases; nucleotides not matched to a gene: 6. The germline gives CDR1 LNHDA, CDR2 SQIVND (reference sequence). CDR3 loop: CASSVRTSGGSNEQFF. In DNA form, the CDR3 reads TGTGCCAGTAGTGTCCGGACTAGCGGGGGGTCCAATGAGCAGTTCTTC. Supplemented by reference TRBV19 and TRBJ2-1, the full variable domain reads DGGITQSPKYLFRKEGQNVTLSCEQNLNHDAMYWYRQDPGQGLRLIYYSQIVNDFQKGDIAEGYSVSREKKESFPLTVTSAQKNPTAFYLCASSVRTSGGSNEQFFGPGTRLTVL.

V gene TRBV4-1 combines with J gene TRBJ1-2, with 11 bases matching TRBD1. The CDR3 consists of 15 residues. V was pared by 4 bases and J by 2 bases, with 3 bases of the junction left unmatched. Germline V gives CDR1 MGHRA, CDR2 YSYEKL. The CDR3 bases are TGCGCCAGCAGCCGCGGACAGGGGGCAAACTATGGCTACACCTTC. As protein: CASSRGQGANYGYTF.

This clone was seen just once. Other DNA sequences in the sample encode the same CDR3. The chain is built from TRBV7-9 and TRBJ1-2; D remains ambiguous. The CDR3 runs 11 residues. V dropped 5 bases and J dropped 3 bases, with 4 bases sitting between them. From germline, CDR1 is SEHNR and CDR2 FQNEAQ (reference sequence). The DNA of the CDR3 is TGTGCCAGCAGCAGAGACTATGGCTACACCTTC. Translating gives CASSRDYGYTF.

The chain has TRBV5-1 and TRBJ1-2, with 8 bases lining up with TRBD1. Germline lookup yields CDR1 SGHRS and CDR2 YFSETQ. The junction had 2 bases not matched to a gene; V was cut back by 3 bases and J by 4 bases. This CDR3 is 13 amino acids long. CDR3 in DNA: TGCGCCAGCAGCTCTACAGGGGGCTATGGCTACACCTTC. This codes for CASSSTGGYGYTF.

This rearrangement joins TRBV10-2 to TRBJ2-5, with D possibly matching TRBD1 (6 bases). The germline V and J ends were trimmed by 2 bases and 4 bases, with 11 bases remaining between them. Per germline, CDR1 WSHSY and CDR2 SAAADI. The CDR3 contains 14 residues. The CDR3 nucleotides read TGCGCCAGCAGTGAGCAGGGGCCCCGAGAGACCCAGTACTTC. As protein: CASSEQGPRETQYF.

This clone was counted a single time. The chain couples TRBV3-1 (or the pseudogene TRBV3-2) to TRBJ1-4; the match to TRBD1 covers 10 bases. Per germline, CDR1 LGHDT and CDR2 YNNKEL (reference sequence). This CDR3 region has 17 residues. V shed 9 bases, J shed 8 bases, and the junction held 18 bases outside the gene matches. The CDR3 DNA is TGTGCCAGTAGCACGGGACAGGGGAACACATTAGAGGAAAAACTGTTTTTT. Translation: CASSTGQGNTLEEKLFF.

The CDR3 DNA sequence: TGTGCCAGCAGCCAACGCTGGGACAGGAGTAATTCACCCCTCCACTTT. Encoded protein: CASSQRWDRSNSPLHF. The chain joins TRBV3-1 (or the pseudogene TRBV3-2) to TRBJ1-6; TRBD1 matches 8 bases. J lost 6 bases, V lost 2 bases, and 6 bases had no gene match. The germline V gene encodes CDR1 LGHDT and CDR2 YNNKEL (reference sequence). The CDR3 extends over 16 amino acids.

The rearrangement uses TRBV5-1 and TRBJ2-3, with 10 bases aligning to TRBD2. Germline V gene data show CDR1 as SGHRS and CDR2 as YFSETQ. The CDR3 contains 17 residues. V dropped 4 bases and J dropped 2; count of bases not matched to a gene: 10. The CDR3 nucleotides read TGCGCCAGCAGCCAAGGGAGCGGGGGGGCTTCCACAGATACGCAGTATTTT. Residues: CASSQGSGGASTDTQYF.

V gene TRBV4-1 combines with J gene TRBJ1-3; unclear D gene. This CDR3 has 15 residues. Trimming removed 0 bases at V and 4 bases at J, with 10 bases between. Germline loops: CDR1 MGHRA, CDR2 YSYEKL. CDR3 bases: TGCGCCAGCAGCCAAGATCCACAGAGCGGAAACACCATATATTTT. Its translation: CASSQDPQSGNTIYF.

This clone was seen a single time. The CDR3 DNA reads as TGTGCCAGCAGGGGGGCCGGGGGGGCCCACGGGGAGCTGTTTTTT. Translated, it gives CASRGAGGAHGELFF. The chain links TRBV4-2 to TRBJ2-2, with TRBD2 matching 8 bases. The V and J ends lost 6 bases and 7 bases, in that order; junction bases with no gene match: 10. The CDR3 loop spans 15 amino acids. Germline CDR1 reads LGHNA; CDR2 reads YNFKEQ.

The chain recombines TRBV19 with TRBJ1-2, with 8 nucleotides matching TRBD1. After removal of 7 bases from V and 4 bases from J, the junction contained 11 bases not matched to a gene. The V gene's germline CDR1 is LNHDA and CDR2 SQIVND (reference sequence). This CDR3 is 15 amino acids long. In DNA, the CDR3 is TGTGCCAGTACTCAGGCAGGGGGCTCGGGCTATGGCTACACCTTC. Its translation: CASTQAGGSGYGYTF.

This clone was seen more than once but under ten times. The CDR3 coding sequence is TGTGCCAGCAGCCTGGGACTAGCTTTCTACGAGCAGTACTTC. The encoded protein is CASSLGLAFYEQYF. V and J are TRBV14 and TRBJ2-7, with TRBD2 matching 9 bases. Germline assignment: CDR1 SGHDN and CDR2 FVKESK. V dropped 4 bases and J dropped 3; count of bases not matched to a gene: 4. The CDR3 is made up of 14 amino acids.

For the CDR3, the DNA is TGTGCCAGCAGTTCGAAACCGGGACAGGGTCGTATACAGTACTTC. This encodes CASSSKPGQGRIQYF. This chain joins TRBV5-6 and TRBJ2-5, with 9 bases identical to TRBD1. This CDR3 is 15 amino acids long. Unmatched junction bases numbered 16, after V lost 5 bases and J lost 11 bases. Germline V lookup: CDR1 SGHDT, CDR2 YYEEEE.

The V gene is TRBV6-1, the J gene TRBJ1-6; no definite D call. Germline assignment: CDR1 MNHNS and CDR2 SASEGT. This CDR3 contains 16 residues. V gave up 2 bases and J gave up 7 bases, with 15 bases separating them. The CDR3 is CASSESQRRENSPLHF. The CDR3 bases are TGTGCCAGCAGTGAATCCCAACGACGGGAAAATTCACCCCTCCACTTT.

V and J are TRBV7-9 and TRBJ2-7; D unclear. The V and J ends lost 5 bases and 3 bases respectively, with 8 bases between them. Germline CDR1 reads SEHNR; CDR2 reads FQNEAQ (reference sequence). The CDR3 sequence is 12 residues long. DNA for the CDR3: TGTGCCAGCAGCGCAGGAAACTACGAGCAGTACTTC. Its protein product is CASSAGNYEQYF.

The gene calls are TRBV2 and TRBJ2-7; D may be TRBD1 (5 bases). V was pared by 7 bases and J by 2 bases, with 15 bases between. CDR3 length: 14 amino acids. CDR1 and CDR2 (germline): SNHLY, FYNNEI. Here the CDR3 reads CASNPQGSPYEQYF. Written as DNA, the CDR3 is TGTGCCAGCAACCCGCAGGGATCCCCCTACGAGCAGTACTTC.

The gene calls are TRBV28 and TRBJ2-5; the D is unclear. The germline V gene encodes CDR1 MDHEN and CDR2 SYDVKM. The CDR3 is 13 amino acids. V lost 3 bases, J lost 0 bases, and 5 bases lay in between. The CDR3 DNA is TGTGCCAGCAGTTTCCAGTACCAAGAGACCCAGTACTTC. Its protein is CASSFQYQETQYF.

The chain uses TRBV5-1 and TRBJ2-7, with TRBD1 matching over 8 bases. CDR3 length: 15 residues. From germline, CDR1 is SGHRS and CDR2 YFSETQ. V lost 0 bases, J lost 0 bases, and 2 bases stayed unmatched. CDR3 amino acids: CASSLETGVSYEQYF. As DNA, the CDR3 is TGCGCCAGCAGCTTGGAGACAGGGGTCTCCTACGAGCAGTACTTC. The whole variable domain, remainder taken from reference TRBV5-1 and TRBJ2-7, is KAGVTQTPRYLIKTRGQQVTLSCSPISGHRSVSWYQQTPGQGLQFLFEYFSETQRNKGNFPGRFSGRQFSNSRSEMNVSTLELGDSALYLCASSLETGVSYEQYFGPGTRLTVT.